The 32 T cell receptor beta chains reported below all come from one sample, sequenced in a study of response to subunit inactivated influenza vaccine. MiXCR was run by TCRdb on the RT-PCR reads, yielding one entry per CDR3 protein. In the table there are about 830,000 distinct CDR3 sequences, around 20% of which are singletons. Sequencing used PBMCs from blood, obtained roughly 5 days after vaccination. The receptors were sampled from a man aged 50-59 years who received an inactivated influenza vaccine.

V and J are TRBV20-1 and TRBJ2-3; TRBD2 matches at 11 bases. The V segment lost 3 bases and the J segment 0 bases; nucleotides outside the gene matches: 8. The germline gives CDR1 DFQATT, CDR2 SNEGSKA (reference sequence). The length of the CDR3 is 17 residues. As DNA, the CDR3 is TGCAGTGCTAGGGATAGCGGGAGGGCCGCTAGCACAGATACGCAGTATTTT. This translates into CSARDSGRAASTDTQYF.

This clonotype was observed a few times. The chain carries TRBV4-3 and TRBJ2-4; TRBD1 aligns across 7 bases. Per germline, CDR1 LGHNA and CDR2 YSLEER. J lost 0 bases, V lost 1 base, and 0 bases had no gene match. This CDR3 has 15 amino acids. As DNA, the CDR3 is TGCGCCAGCAGCCAAGGACAGGGAGCCAAAAACATTCAGTACTTC. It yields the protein CASSQGQGAKNIQYF.

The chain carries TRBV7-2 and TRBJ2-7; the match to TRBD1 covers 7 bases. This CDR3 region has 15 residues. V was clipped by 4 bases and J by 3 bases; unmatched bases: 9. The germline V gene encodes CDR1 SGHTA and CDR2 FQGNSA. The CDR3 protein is CASSYDRDSLYEQYF. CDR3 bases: TGTGCCAGCAGCTACGACCGGGACAGCCTCTACGAGCAGTACTTC. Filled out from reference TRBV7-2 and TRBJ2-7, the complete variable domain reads GAGVSQSPSNKVTEKGKDVELRCDPISGHTALYWYRQSLGQGLEFLIYFQGNSAPDKSGLPSDRFSAERTGGSVSTLTIQRTQQEDSAVYLCASSYDRDSLYEQYFGPGTRLTVT.

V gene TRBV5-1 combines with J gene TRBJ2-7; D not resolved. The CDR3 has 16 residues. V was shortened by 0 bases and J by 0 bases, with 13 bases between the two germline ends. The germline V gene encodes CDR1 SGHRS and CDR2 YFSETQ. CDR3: CASSLELSRNSYEQYF. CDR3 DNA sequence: TGCGCCAGCAGCTTGGAACTATCCCGAAACTCCTACGAGCAGTACTTC.

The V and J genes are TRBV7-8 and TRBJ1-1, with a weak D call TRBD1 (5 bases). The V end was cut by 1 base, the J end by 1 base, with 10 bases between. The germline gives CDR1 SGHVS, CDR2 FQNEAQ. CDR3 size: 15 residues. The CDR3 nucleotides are TGTGCCAGCAGCTTAGGGTCTGGGGCGAACACTGAAGCTTTCTTT. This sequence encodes CASSLGSGANTEAFF.

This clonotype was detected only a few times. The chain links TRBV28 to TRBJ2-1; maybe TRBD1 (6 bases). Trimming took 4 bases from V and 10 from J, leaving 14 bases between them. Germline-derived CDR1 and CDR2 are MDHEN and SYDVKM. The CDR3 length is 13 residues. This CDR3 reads CASSSTGWVEQFF. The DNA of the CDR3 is TGTGCCAGCAGTTCTACAGGGTGGGTGGAGCAGTTCTTC. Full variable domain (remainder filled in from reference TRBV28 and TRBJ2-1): DVKVTQSSRYLVKRTGEKVFLECVQDMDHENMFWYRQDPGLGLRLIYFSYDVKMKEKGDIPEGYSVSREKKERFSLILESASTNQTSMYLCASSSTGWVEQFFGPGTRLTVL.

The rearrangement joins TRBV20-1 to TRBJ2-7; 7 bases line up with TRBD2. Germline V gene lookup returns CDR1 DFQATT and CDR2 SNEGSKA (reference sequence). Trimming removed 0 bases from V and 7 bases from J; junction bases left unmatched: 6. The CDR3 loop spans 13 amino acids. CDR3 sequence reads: CSARDLTSREQYF. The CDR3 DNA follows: TGCAGTGCTAGAGACCTGACTAGCAGGGAGCAGTACTTC.

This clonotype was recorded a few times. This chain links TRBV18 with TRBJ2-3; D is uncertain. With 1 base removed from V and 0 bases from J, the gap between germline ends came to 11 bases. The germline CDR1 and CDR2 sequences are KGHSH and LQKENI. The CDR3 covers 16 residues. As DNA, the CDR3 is TGTGCCAGCTCACCACGGGTGGTTACTAGCACAGATACGCAGTATTTT. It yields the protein CASSPRVVTSTDTQYF.

The CDR3 region is CASSQEIGNGYTF. DNA of the CDR3: TGCGCCAGCAGCCAAGAGATAGGGAATGGCTACACCTTC. The chain recombines TRBV4-1 with TRBJ1-2; D is uncertain. CDR1 MGHRA and CDR2 YSYEKL come from the germline V gene. This CDR3 spans 13 amino acids. The V end was cut by 0 bases, the J end by 6 bases, with 8 bases between.

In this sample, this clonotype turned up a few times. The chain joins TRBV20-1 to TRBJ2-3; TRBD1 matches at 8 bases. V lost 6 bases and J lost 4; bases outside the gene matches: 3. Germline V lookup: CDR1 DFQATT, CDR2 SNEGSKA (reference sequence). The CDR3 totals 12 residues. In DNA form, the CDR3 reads TGCAGTGCCCCGACAGGGGCAGATACGCAGTATTTT. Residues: CSAPTGADTQYF.

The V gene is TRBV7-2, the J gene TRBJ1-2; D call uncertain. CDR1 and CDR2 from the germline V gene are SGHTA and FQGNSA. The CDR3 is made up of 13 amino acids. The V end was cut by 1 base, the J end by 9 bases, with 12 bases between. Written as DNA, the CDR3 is TGTGCCAGCAGCTTAGACGTAGGGCAGCGCTACACCTTC. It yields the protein CASSLDVGQRYTF.

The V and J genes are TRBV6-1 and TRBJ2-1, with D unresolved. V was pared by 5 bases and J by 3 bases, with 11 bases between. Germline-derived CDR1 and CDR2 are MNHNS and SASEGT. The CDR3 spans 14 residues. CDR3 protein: CASSTPRIYNEQFF. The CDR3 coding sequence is TGTGCCAGCAGTACACCCAGGATCTACAATGAGCAGTTCTTC.

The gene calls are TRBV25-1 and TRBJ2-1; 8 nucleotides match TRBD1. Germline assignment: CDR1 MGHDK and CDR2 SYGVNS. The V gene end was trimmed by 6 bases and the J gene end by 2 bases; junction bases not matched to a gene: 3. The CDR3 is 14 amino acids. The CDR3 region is CASRETGAYNEQFF. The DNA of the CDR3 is TGTGCCAGCAGGGAGACAGGGGCCTACAATGAGCAGTTCTTC.

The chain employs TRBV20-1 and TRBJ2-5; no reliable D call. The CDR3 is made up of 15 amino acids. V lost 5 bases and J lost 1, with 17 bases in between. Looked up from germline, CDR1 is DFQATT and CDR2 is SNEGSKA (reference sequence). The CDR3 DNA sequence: TGCAGTGCTGCCCGTGGACCGATACGCCAAGAGACCCAGTACTTC. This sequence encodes CSAARGPIRQETQYF.

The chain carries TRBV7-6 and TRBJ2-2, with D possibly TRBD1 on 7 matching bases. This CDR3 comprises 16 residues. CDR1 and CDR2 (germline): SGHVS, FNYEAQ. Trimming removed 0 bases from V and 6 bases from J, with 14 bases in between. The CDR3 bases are TGTGCCAGCAGCTTAGCCCCGGGCAGGGGGGCCGGGGAGCTGTTTTTT. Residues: CASSLAPGRGAGELFF. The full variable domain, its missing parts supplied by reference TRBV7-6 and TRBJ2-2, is GAGVSQSPRYKVTKRGQDVALRCDPISGHVSLYWYRQALGQGPEFLTYFNYEAQQDKSGLPNDRFSAERPEGSISTLTIQRTEQRDSAMYRCASSLAPGRGAGELFFGEGSRLTVL.

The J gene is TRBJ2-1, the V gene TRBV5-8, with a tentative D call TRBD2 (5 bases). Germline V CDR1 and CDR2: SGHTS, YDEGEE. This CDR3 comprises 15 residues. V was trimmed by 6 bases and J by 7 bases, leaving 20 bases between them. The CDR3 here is CASNRRWELRNEQFF. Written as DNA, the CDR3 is TGTGCCAGCAACCGGCGGTGGGAGTTACGGAATGAGCAGTTCTTC.

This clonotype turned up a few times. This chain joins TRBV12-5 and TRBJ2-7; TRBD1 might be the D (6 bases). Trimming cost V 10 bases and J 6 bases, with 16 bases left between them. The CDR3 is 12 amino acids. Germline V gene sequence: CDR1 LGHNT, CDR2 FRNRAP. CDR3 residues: CATNRDTGEQYF. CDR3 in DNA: TGTGCTACTAACCGGGACACGGGCGAGCAGTACTTC.

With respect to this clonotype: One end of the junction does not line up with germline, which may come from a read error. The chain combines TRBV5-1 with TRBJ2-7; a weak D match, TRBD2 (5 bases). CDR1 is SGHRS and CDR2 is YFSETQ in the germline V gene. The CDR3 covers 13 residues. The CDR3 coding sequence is TGCGCCTGCAGCCGGACTGGTACCTACGAGCAGTACTTC. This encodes CACSRTGTYEQYF.

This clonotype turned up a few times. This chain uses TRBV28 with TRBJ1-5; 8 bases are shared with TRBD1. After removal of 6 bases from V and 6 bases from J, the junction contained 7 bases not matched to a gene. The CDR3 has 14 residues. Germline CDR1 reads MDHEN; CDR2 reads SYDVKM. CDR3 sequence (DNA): TGTGCCAGCAGAACGGACAGGGTGGTTCAGCCCCAGCATTTT. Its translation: CASRTDRVVQPQHF.

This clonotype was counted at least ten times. CDR3 in amino acids: CASSRARWETQYF. CDR3 DNA sequence: TGTGCCAGCAGCCGGGCCCGGTGGGAGACCCAGTACTTC. The genes are TRBV7-3 and TRBJ2-5; D not certain. Trimming left V 5 bases short and J 5 bases short, with 12 bases between. CDR3 size: 13 residues. Germline CDR1 is SGHTA and CDR2 is FQGTGA.

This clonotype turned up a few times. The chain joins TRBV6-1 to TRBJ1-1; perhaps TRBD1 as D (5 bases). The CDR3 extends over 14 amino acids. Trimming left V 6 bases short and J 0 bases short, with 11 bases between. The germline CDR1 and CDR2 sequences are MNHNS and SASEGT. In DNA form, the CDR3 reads TGTGCCAGCAGACCGGACACGCTGAACACTGAAGCTTTCTTT. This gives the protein CASRPDTLNTEAFF.

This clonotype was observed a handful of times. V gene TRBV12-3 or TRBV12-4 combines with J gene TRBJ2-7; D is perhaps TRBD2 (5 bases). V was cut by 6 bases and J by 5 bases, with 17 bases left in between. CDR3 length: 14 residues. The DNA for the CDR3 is TGTGCCAGCAGCTTCCCGGGAAGGGCCCACGAGCAGTACTTC. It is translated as CASSFPGRAHEQYF.

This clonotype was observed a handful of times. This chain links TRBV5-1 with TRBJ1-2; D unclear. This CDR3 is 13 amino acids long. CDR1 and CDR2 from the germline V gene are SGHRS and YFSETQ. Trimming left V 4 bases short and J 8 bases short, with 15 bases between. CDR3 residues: CASSKQLGSGYTF. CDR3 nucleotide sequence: TGCGCCAGCAGCAAGCAATTGGGAAGCGGCTACACCTTC.

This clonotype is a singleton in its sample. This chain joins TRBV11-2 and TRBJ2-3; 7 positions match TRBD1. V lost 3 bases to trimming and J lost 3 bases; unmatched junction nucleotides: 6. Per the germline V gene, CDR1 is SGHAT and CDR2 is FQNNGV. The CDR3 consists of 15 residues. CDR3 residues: CASSFGDRLTDTQYF. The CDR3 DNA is TGTGCCAGCAGCTTCGGGGACAGATTAACAGATACGCAGTATTTT.

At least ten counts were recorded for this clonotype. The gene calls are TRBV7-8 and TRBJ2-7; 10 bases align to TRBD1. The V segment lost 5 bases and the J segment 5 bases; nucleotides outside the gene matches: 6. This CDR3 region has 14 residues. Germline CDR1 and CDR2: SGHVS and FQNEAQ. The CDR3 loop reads CASSLRDRGHEQYF. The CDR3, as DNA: TGTGCCAGCAGCCTCCGGGACAGGGGACACGAGCAGTACTTC.

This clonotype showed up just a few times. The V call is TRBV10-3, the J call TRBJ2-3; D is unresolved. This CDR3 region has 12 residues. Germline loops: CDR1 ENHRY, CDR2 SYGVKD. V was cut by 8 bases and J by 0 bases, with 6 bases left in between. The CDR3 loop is CAIGVSTDTQYF. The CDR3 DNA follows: TGTGCCATCGGAGTTAGCACAGATACGCAGTATTTT.

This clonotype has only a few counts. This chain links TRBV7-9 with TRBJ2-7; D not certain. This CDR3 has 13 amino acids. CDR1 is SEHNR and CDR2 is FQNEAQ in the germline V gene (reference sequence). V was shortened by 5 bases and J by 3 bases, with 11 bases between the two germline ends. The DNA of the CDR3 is TGTGCCAGCAGCGCCGCGATTAACTACGAGCAGTACTTC. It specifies CASSAAINYEQYF. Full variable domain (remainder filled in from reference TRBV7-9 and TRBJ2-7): DTGVSQNPRHKITKRGQNVTFRCDPISEHNRLYWYRQTLGQGPEFLTYFQNEAQLEKSRLLSDRFSAERPKGSFSTLEIQRTEQGDSAMYLCASSAAINYEQYFGPGTRLTVT.

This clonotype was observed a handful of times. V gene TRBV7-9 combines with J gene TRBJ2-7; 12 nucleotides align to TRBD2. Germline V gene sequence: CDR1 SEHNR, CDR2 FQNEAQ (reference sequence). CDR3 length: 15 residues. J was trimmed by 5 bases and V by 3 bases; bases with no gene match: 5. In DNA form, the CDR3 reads TGTGCCAGCAGCTTGACTAGCGGGAGCCTCAACGAGCAGTACTTC. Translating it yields CASSLTSGSLNEQYF.

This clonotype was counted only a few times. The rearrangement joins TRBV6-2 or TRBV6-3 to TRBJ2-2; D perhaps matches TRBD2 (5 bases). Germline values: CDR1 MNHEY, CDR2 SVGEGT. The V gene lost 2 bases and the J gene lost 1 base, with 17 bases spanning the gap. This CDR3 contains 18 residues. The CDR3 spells CASSYPSPRGWNTGELFF. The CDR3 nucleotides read TGTGCCAGCAGTTACCCGAGCCCACGCGGGTGGAACACCGGGGAGCTGTTTTTT.

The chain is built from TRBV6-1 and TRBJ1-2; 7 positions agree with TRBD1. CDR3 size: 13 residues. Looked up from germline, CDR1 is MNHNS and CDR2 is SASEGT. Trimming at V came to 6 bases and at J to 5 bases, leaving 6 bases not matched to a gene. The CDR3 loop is CASRQGQHYGYTF. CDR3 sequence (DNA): TGTGCCAGCAGACAGGGACAGCATTATGGCTACACCTTC.

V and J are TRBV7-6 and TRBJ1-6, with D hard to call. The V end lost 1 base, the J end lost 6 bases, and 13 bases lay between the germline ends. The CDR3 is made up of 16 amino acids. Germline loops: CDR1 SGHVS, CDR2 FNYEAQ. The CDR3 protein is CASSLVSGASNSPLHF. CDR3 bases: TGTGCCAGCAGCTTAGTTAGCGGAGCTTCTAATTCACCCCTCCACTTT.

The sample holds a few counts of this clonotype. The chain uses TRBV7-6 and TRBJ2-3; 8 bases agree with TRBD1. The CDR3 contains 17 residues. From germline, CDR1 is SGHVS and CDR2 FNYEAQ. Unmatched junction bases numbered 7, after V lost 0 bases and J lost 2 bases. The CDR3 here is CASSLAIWDRPTDTQYF. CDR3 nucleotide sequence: TGTGCCAGCAGCTTAGCCATTTGGGACAGGCCCACAGATACGCAGTATTTT.